Each of the 23 T cell receptor beta chains below was sequenced from the same sample in a study of response to subunit inactivated influenza vaccine. TCRdb ran MiXCR on the RT-PCR reads and lists one entry per CDR3 protein. The sample consists of around 710,000 distinct CDR3 sequences, about 15% of them appearing once. This material consisted of PBMCs from blood, taken approximately 15 days before vaccination. Every receptor here comes from a man aged 45-60 years who received an inactivated influenza vaccine.

The V and J genes are TRBV10-3 and TRBJ2-3; D possibly matches TRBD1 or TRBD2 (5 bases each). In germline, CDR1 is ENHRY, CDR2 SYGVKD. The V end was cut by 6 bases, the J end by 1 base, with 5 bases between. The CDR3 covers 12 residues. As DNA, the CDR3 is TGTGCCATCAGGGGGGGCACAGATACGCAGTATTTT. Protein: CAIRGGTDTQYF.

This clonotype has just a few counts. Written as DNA, the CDR3 is TGCGCCAGCAGCCAAGAACCATCCAGGGGGGTTACCGAGACCCAGTACTTC. The encoded protein is CASSQEPSRGVTETQYF. This chain uses TRBV4-3 with TRBJ2-5; D is possibly TRBD1 (7 bases). V lost 0 bases and J 5 bases, leaving 19 bases between the germline ends. The CDR3 loop spans 17 amino acids. Germline V gives CDR1 LGHNA, CDR2 YSLEER.

This clonotype has more than one count but fewer than ten. This chain uses TRBV7-2 with TRBJ2-3, with D hard to call. Germline V lookup: CDR1 SGHTA, CDR2 FQGNSA. The CDR3 is 17 amino acids. The V end was cut by 2 bases, the J end by 0 bases, with 15 bases between. CDR3 loop: CASSLSPGSASTDTQYF. CDR3 coding DNA: TGTGCCAGCAGCTTATCTCCCGGGTCAGCAAGCACAGATACGCAGTATTTT.

The V and J genes are TRBV6-1 and TRBJ2-2, with a tentative D call TRBD2 (5 bases). This CDR3 spans 16 amino acids. Trimming took 5 bases from V and 5 from J, leaving 18 bases between them. Per the germline V gene, CDR1 is MNHNS and CDR2 is SASEGT. The DNA for the CDR3 is TGTGCCAGCAGTAGATCGGGGAAATCGTGGACCGGGGAGCTGTTTTTT. Protein sequence: CASSRSGKSWTGELFF.

Ten or more counts support this clonotype. The rearrangement uses TRBV5-1 and TRBJ2-1; D tentatively fits TRBD1 or TRBD2 (5 bases each). Germline assignment: CDR1 SGHRS and CDR2 YFSETQ. Between the trimmed V and J ends, which lost 0 bases and 3 bases, there was a span of 22 bases. The CDR3 totals 19 residues. CDR3 sequence: CASSLAQAGRGAGYNEQFF. For the CDR3, the DNA is TGCGCCAGCAGCTTGGCCCAGGCTGGTCGAGGGGCCGGCTACAATGAGCAGTTCTTC.

The chain employs TRBV20-1 and TRBJ1-4; the match to TRBD1 covers 7 bases. The germline CDR1 and CDR2 sequences are DFQATT and SNEGSKA (reference sequence). After removal of 5 bases from V and 5 bases from J, the junction contained 11 bases not matched to a gene. CDR3 length equals 15 residues. The CDR3 loop reads CSAGLPGQQNEKLFF. CDR3 nucleotides: TGCAGTGCTGGACTTCCGGGACAGCAAAATGAAAAACTGTTTTTT.

This clonotype has only a few counts. The V and J genes are TRBV15 and TRBJ2-3, with 10 bases aligning to TRBD2. J was trimmed by 5 bases and V by 6 bases; bases with no gene match: 11. There are 16 residues in the CDR3. Germline lookup yields CDR1 LNHNV and CDR2 YYDKDF (reference sequence). This CDR3 is CATSRKSGRAGDTQYF. CDR3 bases: TGTGCCACCAGTCGAAAAAGCGGGAGGGCCGGAGATACGCAGTATTTT.

The genes are TRBV7-9 and TRBJ2-7, with TRBD1 matching 12 bases. V lost 4 bases and J lost 6; bases outside the gene matches: 4. This CDR3 comprises 14 residues. Germline lookup yields CDR1 SEHNR and CDR2 FQNEAQ (reference sequence). CDR3 in DNA: TGTGCCAGCAGCTCCGGGACAGGGGGCACCGAGCAGTACTTC. As protein: CASSSGTGGTEQYF.

V usage is TRBV27 and J usage is TRBJ2-5; perhaps TRBD2 as D (5 bases). Germline CDR1 is MNHEY and CDR2 is SMNVEV (reference sequence). Trimming took off 1 base at V and 4 bases at J, with 10 bases between the two ends. The CDR3 is 14 residues long. CDR3 residues: CASSLWAEGETQYF. The CDR3 coding sequence is TGTGCCAGCAGTTTATGGGCCGAGGGAGAGACCCAGTACTTC.

The chain has TRBV27 and TRBJ2-1; a weak D match, TRBD2 (5 bases). The CDR3 is 17 amino acids. The ends were cut back, 2 bases at V and 0 bases at J, with 14 bases in the middle. Germline V gives CDR1 MNHEY, CDR2 SMNVEV (reference sequence). The CDR3: CASSLSSAASSYNEQFF. In DNA form, the CDR3 reads TGTGCCAGCAGTTTAAGTTCAGCGGCTAGCTCCTACAATGAGCAGTTCTTC.

This clonotype was observed once. The chain combines TRBV5-1 with TRBJ2-1; D remains ambiguous. Germline CDR1 reads SGHRS; CDR2 reads YFSETQ. Trimming left V 10 bases short and J 5 bases short, with 13 bases between. The CDR3 totals 12 residues. CDR3 coding DNA: TGCGCCTGCGTTGGAATGAACAATGAGCAGTTCTTC. This gives the protein CACVGMNNEQFF.

This clonotype was detected only once. The J gene is TRBJ2-3, the V gene TRBV18; D unclear. Trimming shortened V by 2 bases and J by 1 base, and 10 bases separated the two germline ends. The V gene's germline CDR1 is KGHSH and CDR2 LQKENI. This CDR3 is built from 15 residues. CDR3 DNA: TGTGCCAGCTCACCAATCGTAAAGGGCACAGATACGCAGTATTTT. Encoded protein: CASSPIVKGTDTQYF.

The V gene is TRBV10-3, the J gene TRBJ2-1; 7 positions agree with TRBD2. Germline V gene data show CDR1 as ENHRY and CDR2 as SYGVKD. V shed 2 bases, J shed 6 bases, and the junction held 10 bases outside the gene matches. CDR3 length: 16 residues. CDR3 sequence reads: CAISETGGLAGNEQFF. The DNA for the CDR3 is TGTGCCATCAGTGAGACCGGCGGGTTAGCGGGCAATGAGCAGTTCTTC.

This clonotype was recorded a few times. Relative to the germline gene, one junction end is altered; a read error may explain this. The chain links TRBV5-1 to TRBJ2-1; TRBD1 is a possible D gene (6 bases). Looked up from germline, CDR1 is SGHRS and CDR2 is YFSETQ. The CDR3 runs to 14 residues. The CDR3 reads CASRLGPGDNEQFF. CDR3 sequence (DNA): TGCGCCAGCAGATTGGGGCCAGGGGACAATGAGCAGTTCTTC. Based on the CDR3 plus reference TRBV5-1 and TRBJ2-1, the full variable domain is KAGVTQTPRYLIKTRGQQVTLSCSPISGHRSVSWYQQTPGQGLQFLFEYFSETQRNKGNFPGRFSGRQFSNSRSEMNVSTLELGDSALYLCASRLGPGDNEQFFGPGTRLTVL.

The V gene is TRBV7-2, the J gene TRBJ2-3; D ambiguous. There are 14 residues in the CDR3. Trimming stripped 5 bases from V and 6 bases from J, with 15 bases between. Germline V gene lookup returns CDR1 SGHTA and CDR2 FQGNSA. The CDR3 DNA follows: TGTGCCAGCAGCATCCTTGCTCTCCAGGATACGCAGTATTTT. Amino acids: CASSILALQDTQYF. Full variable domain (missing parts from reference TRBV7-2 and TRBJ2-3): GAGVSQSPSNKVTEKGKDVELRCDPISGHTALYWYRQSLGQGLEFLIYFQGNSAPDKSGLPSDRFSAERTGGSVSTLTIQRTQQEDSAVYLCASSILALQDTQYFGPGTRLTVL.

This clonotype occurred a few times. The chain recombines TRBV7-2 with TRBJ1-2; D perhaps matches TRBD1 (6 bases). From germline, CDR1 is SGHTA and CDR2 FQGNSA. The CDR3 extends over 15 amino acids. V was cut by 4 bases and J by 4 bases, with 16 bases left in between. The CDR3 is CASSSSTGTIYGYTF. The CDR3 DNA reads TGTGCCAGCAGCTCGAGTACCGGGACAATCTATGGCTACACCTTC. The whole variable domain, filled in from reference TRBV7-2 and TRBJ1-2, reads GAGVSQSPSNKVTEKGKDVELRCDPISGHTALYWYRQSLGQGLEFLIYFQGNSAPDKSGLPSDRFSAERTGGSVSTLTIQRTQQEDSAVYLCASSSSTGTIYGYTFGSGTRLTVV.

The chain joins TRBV9 to TRBJ2-6; no definite D call. The germline V and J ends were trimmed by 6 bases and 2 bases, with 6 bases remaining between them. The CDR3 runs to 13 residues. Germline V gene lookup returns CDR1 SGDLS and CDR2 YYNGEE. The DNA for the CDR3 is TGTGCCAGCACCAGCCCTGGGGCCAACGTCCTGACTTTC. Translating it yields CASTSPGANVLTF.

Ten or more counts support this clonotype. The rearrangement uses TRBV4-3 and TRBJ2-1; maybe TRBD2 (6 bases). The CDR3 covers 15 residues. In germline, CDR1 is LGHNA, CDR2 YSLEER. V lost 0 bases to trimming and J lost 4 bases, with 10 bases between them. CDR3 residues: CASSQDAGNYNEQFF. CDR3 sequence (DNA): TGCGCCAGCAGCCAAGATGCGGGAAATTACAATGAGCAGTTCTTC.

This clonotype appeared a few times. The CDR3 loop reads CASSSSTVSGANVLTF. DNA for the CDR3: TGCGCCAGCAGCTCCAGTACAGTATCTGGGGCCAACGTCCTGACTTTC. This chain connects TRBV5-1 to TRBJ2-6; D remains ambiguous. The CDR3 runs to 16 residues. V shed 3 bases and J shed 1 base, with 11 bases lying between them. Germline CDR1 reads SGHRS; CDR2 reads YFSETQ.

This clonotype was detected only once. This rearrangement joins TRBV5-5 to TRBJ1-1; TRBD1 is a possible D gene (5 bases). Trimming took off 0 bases at V and 10 bases at J, with 13 bases between the two ends. The CDR3 spans 13 residues. The germline V gene encodes CDR1 SGHKS and CDR2 YYEKEE (reference sequence). CDR3 nucleotides: TGTGCCAGCAGCTTGGCTGGGGCCGACGGAGCTTTCTTT. Protein product: CASSLAGADGAFF.

This clonotype showed up just a few times. The genes are TRBV7-2 and TRBJ2-7, with TRBD2 as a possible D gene (5 bases). V was pared by 5 bases and J by 2 bases, with 13 bases between. This CDR3 spans 14 amino acids. Germline assignment: CDR1 SGHTA and CDR2 FQGNSA. The CDR3 region has the DNA TGTGCCAGCAGCCAGACCGGGATCGCCTACGAGCAGTACTTC. As protein: CASSQTGIAYEQYF. Full variable domain (remainder filled in from reference TRBV7-2 and TRBJ2-7): GAGVSQSPSNKVTEKGKDVELRCDPISGHTALYWYRQSLGQGLEFLIYFQGNSAPDKSGLPSDRFSAERTGGSVSTLTIQRTQQEDSAVYLCASSQTGIAYEQYFGPGTRLTVT.

This clonotype was picked up many times. The chain links TRBV29-1 to TRBJ2-3, with 8 nucleotides matching TRBD1. The germline V gene encodes CDR1 SQVTM and CDR2 ANQGSEA. The V segment lost 8 bases and the J segment 5 bases; nucleotides outside the gene matches: 12. This CDR3 contains 14 residues. CDR3 residues: CSLRGPSLGDTQYF. CDR3 DNA: TGCAGCCTCAGGGGGCCCTCGTTGGGAGATACGCAGTATTTT.

The genes are TRBV20-1 and TRBJ2-5, with 7 bases aligning to TRBD1. J lost 2 bases, V lost 2 bases, and 5 bases had no gene match. Germline values: CDR1 DFQATT, CDR2 SNEGSKA (reference sequence). The CDR3 loop spans 14 amino acids. The CDR3 spells CSARLGTAQETQYF. Here the CDR3 DNA reads TGCAGTGCTAGATTGGGGACAGCGCAAGAGACCCAGTACTTC.